Below, 18 T cell receptor beta chains from the same sample are listed, as sequenced in a study of T cells in Graves' hyperthyroidism and ophthalmopathy. Researchers took RNA transcripts and amplified the TCR beta CDR3 regions from them. HTBI primers were the set used in a first-round RT-PCR of the TCR CDR3. From the multiplex PCR reads, TCRdb called clonotypes with MiXCR, one entry per CDR3 protein. The sample yields 250,000 or so distinct CDR3 sequences, around 17% seen once. Sequenced input: blood. These receptors all come from a woman aged 18-29 years with Graves' ophthalmopathy.

This clonotype was recorded at least ten times. This chain links TRBV7-9 with TRBJ2-4, with D tentatively TRBD2 (6 bases). CDR1 is SEHNR and CDR2 is FQNEAQ in the germline V gene (reference sequence). Deletions cut 4 bases from V and 7 bases from J, with 14 bases between. The CDR3 spans 14 residues. The CDR3 here is CASSWGEVRNIQYF. CDR3 in DNA: TGTGCCAGCAGCTGGGGGGAGGTCAGGAACATTCAGTACTTC.

Comment on this clonotype: Given the absence of the conserved phenylalanine or tryptophan at the CDR3 end, a read error is likely. This chain joins TRBV7-9 and TRBJ2-7; D uncertain. Trimming took 2 bases from V and 4 from J, leaving 6 bases between them. The CDR3 sequence is 12 residues long. Germline V lookup: CDR1 SEHNR, CDR2 FQNEAQ (reference sequence). CDR3 sequence: CASSLTDYEQYS. CDR3 in DNA: TGTGCCAGCAGCTTAACCGATTACGAGCAGTACTCC.

Ten or more counts support this clonotype. V is TRBV10-2 and J is TRBJ1-2; 10 nucleotides agree with TRBD1. From germline, CDR1 is WSHSY and CDR2 SAAADI. The CDR3 is 17 amino acids. V was pared by 3 bases and J by 3 bases, with 10 bases of the junction left unmatched. CDR3 bases: TGCGCCAGCAGTGATATCTCCCGACAGGGGGCCGACTATGGCTACACCTTC. Amino acid sequence: CASSDISRQGADYGYTF.

This clonotype was detected ten times or more. The V and J genes are TRBV11-2 and TRBJ2-1, with 10 bases lining up with TRBD2. Germline CDR1 reads SGHAT; CDR2 reads FQNNGV. The CDR3 consists of 17 residues. With 1 base clipped from V and 4 bases from J, the junction kept 7 bases outside the gene matches. The CDR3 DNA sequence: TGTGCCAGCAGCTTAGGACTAGCGGGCCTACTTTACAATGAGCAGTTCTTC. It specifies CASSLGLAGLLYNEQFF.

As for this clonotype: Its ends do not fully match the called genes, so a read error is possible. The V gene is TRBV11-2, the J gene TRBJ2-1; D is unresolved. In germline, CDR1 is SGHAT, CDR2 FQNNGV. This CDR3 contains 11 residues. DNA of the CDR3: TGTGCCAGCCGGTTTCTCAATGAGCAGCACTTC. Translation gives CASRFLNEQHF.

This clonotype was recorded once. The J gene is TRBJ1-5, the V gene TRBV7-8, with TRBD1 matching over 7 bases. V gave up 7 bases and J gave up 7 bases; unmatched junction bases: 22. Germline loops: CDR1 SGHVS, CDR2 FQNEAQ. CDR3 length: 18 residues. This CDR3 reads CASTIGGAATGWMQPQHF. The CDR3 region has the DNA TGTGCCAGCACCATAGGCGGAGCGGCGACAGGGTGGATGCAGCCCCAGCATTTT.

The rearrangement joins TRBV28 to TRBJ2-7; the match to TRBD1 covers 9 bases. The V gene's germline CDR1 is MDHEN and CDR2 SYDVKM. CDR3 length equals 15 residues. The junction had 9 bases not matched to a gene; V was cut back by 6 bases and J by 3 bases. CDR3 loop: CASRGGQGVFYEQYF. The CDR3 DNA sequence: TGTGCCAGCAGGGGGGGACAGGGAGTGTTCTACGAGCAGTACTTC. The whole variable domain, remainder taken from reference TRBV28 and TRBJ2-7, is DVKVTQSSRYLVKRTGEKVFLECVQDMDHENMFWYRQDPGLGLRLIYFSYDVKMKEKGDIPEGYSVSREKKERFSLILESASTNQTSMYLCASRGGQGVFYEQYFGPGTRLTVT.

This clonotype occurred many times. The chain combines TRBV30 with TRBJ1-1; D might be TRBD1 (5 bases). The CDR3 length is 14 residues. With 2 bases removed from V and 3 bases from J, the gap between germline ends came to 13 bases. The germline V gene has CDR1 GTSNPN and CDR2 SVGIG (reference sequence). The CDR3 nucleotides read TGTGCCTGGAGTAACCTCGGGGGTGACACTGAAGCTTTCTTT. Translated: CAWSNLGGDTEAFF.

This clonotype has ten or more counts. The chain is built from TRBV15 and TRBJ2-1; D remains ambiguous. CDR1 is LNHNV and CDR2 is YYDKDF in the germline V gene (reference sequence). The CDR3 is 17 amino acids. With 5 bases removed from V and 0 bases from J, the gap between germline ends came to 17 bases. CDR3 nucleotides: TGTGCCACCAGCGGAAGAGAAAGAGTCATCTCCTACAATGAGCAGTTCTTC. It encodes CATSGRERVISYNEQFF.

This clonotype was recorded at least ten times. The J gene is TRBJ1-1, the V gene TRBV14, with D unclear. With 4 bases removed from V and 5 bases from J, the gap between germline ends came to 11 bases. Germline V lookup: CDR1 SGHDN, CDR2 FVKESK. The CDR3 is made up of 13 amino acids. In nucleotides, the CDR3 is TGTGCCAGCAGCCCGAAGATGGGTACTGAAGCTTTCTTT. This encodes CASSPKMGTEAFF.

This clonotype occurred many times. The chain links TRBV2 to TRBJ2-1; no reliable D call. Germline V gene data show CDR1 as SNHLY and CDR2 as FYNNEI. The germline V and J ends were trimmed by 2 bases and 5 bases, with 10 bases remaining between them. The CDR3 is 14 amino acids. CDR3 sequence: CASSEHSSNNEQFF. The CDR3 DNA reads TGTGCCAGCAGTGAACACAGCAGTAACAATGAGCAGTTCTTC.

This clonotype was detected ten times or more. The chain is built from TRBV15 and TRBJ2-1; D not certain. From germline, CDR1 is LNHNV and CDR2 YYDKDF (reference sequence). This CDR3 has 15 amino acids. Trimming removed 3 bases at V and 12 bases at J, with 21 bases between. CDR3: CATSSLGDTNRSQFF. The CDR3 DNA reads as TGTGCCACCAGCAGCCTAGGCGATACCAACCGGTCGCAGTTCTTC.

This clonotype was observed at least ten times. The chain couples TRBV9 to TRBJ2-7; 10 bases agree with TRBD2. V gave up 2 bases and J gave up 0 bases; unmatched junction bases: 2. CDR1 is SGDLS and CDR2 is YYNGEE in the germline V gene. CDR3 length: 15 amino acids. CDR3 nucleotide sequence: TGTGCCAGCAGCGTGACTAGCGGGTTCTCCTACGAGCAGTACTTC. Amino acids: CASSVTSGFSYEQYF.

This clonotype was found many times. The chain carries TRBV5-1 and TRBJ1-1, with D unresolved. CDR1 is SGHRS and CDR2 is YFSETQ in the germline V gene. CDR3 length: 14 residues. The V and J ends lost 3 bases and 0 bases respectively, with 9 bases between them. DNA of the CDR3: TGCGCCAGCAGCTCGGAAGTGCTGAACACTGAAGCTTTCTTT. Protein: CASSSEVLNTEAFF.

The CDR3 region has the DNA TGTGCCAGCAGCCCCCGACTCGGCTCCTACGAGCAGTTCTTC. Encoded protein: CASSPRLGSYEQFF. The chain carries TRBV28 and TRBJ2-7; D remains ambiguous. The J call is uncertain, as TRBJ2-1 better fits the DNA end. CDR3 length: 14 residues. Germline values: CDR1 MDHEN, CDR2 SYDVKM.

This clonotype occurred many times. This sequence joins TRBV5-8 and TRBJ1-6, with D possibly matching TRBD1 (6 bases). The CDR3 contains 14 residues. The ends were cut back, 4 bases at V and 10 bases at J, with 15 bases in the middle. The germline CDR1 and CDR2 sequences are SGHTS and YDEGEE. The CDR3 DNA is TGTGCCAGCAGCAAGGAAGGGGGTATCTCACCCCTCCACTTT. Translation: CASSKEGGISPLHF.

This clonotype was observed a handful of times. The chain links TRBV5-6 to TRBJ1-6, with TRBD1 as a possible D gene (6 bases). Between the trimmed V and J ends, which lost 0 bases and 10 bases, there was a span of 11 bases. The CDR3 sequence is 14 residues long. The germline V gene has CDR1 SGHDT and CDR2 YYEEEE. DNA for the CDR3: TGTGCCAGCAGCTTGGACAGGGACGAGTCACCCCTCCACTTT. Translating gives CASSLDRDESPLHF.

In this sample, this clonotype turned up a few times. J is TRBJ1-2 and V is TRBV20-1; a possible D gene is TRBD1 (6 bases). CDR3 length: 11 residues. The germline gives CDR1 DFQATT, CDR2 SNEGSKA (reference sequence). V was cut by 5 bases and J by 4 bases, with 8 bases left in between. This CDR3 is CSALQGYGYTF. The CDR3 nucleotides are TGCAGTGCTTTACAGGGCTATGGCTACACCTTC.